The T cell receptor beta chain described here comes from a study of Graves' ophthalmopathy and Graves' hyperthyroidism. For repertoire sequencing, the TCR beta CDR3 regions were amplified from RNA transcripts. The authors performed first-round RT-PCR with HTBI primers and then a second-round multiplex PCR. From the multiplex PCR reads, TCRdb called clonotypes with MiXCR, one entry per CDR3 protein. Here the sample spans roughly 1.1 million distinct CDR3 sequences, less than 45% being singletons. The CDR3 has 14 residues. Germline-derived CDR1 and CDR2 are SNHLY and FYNNEI. Trimming stripped 6 bases from V and 3 bases from J, with 15 bases between.

The J gene is TRBJ2-7, the V gene TRBV2; the D gene is possibly TRBD2 (6 bases). This TCR came from an adult man with Graves' hyperthyroidism. The sequencing input was peripheral blood or thyroid tissue (not recorded which). The CDR3 DNA follows: TGTGCCAGCAGGTTCGGGGGTGGATTCTACGAGCAGTACTTC. This encodes CASRFGGGFYEQYF. The complete variable domain, with remaining parts taken from reference TRBV2 and TRBJ2-7, reads EPEVTQTPSHQVTQMGQEVILRCVPISNHLYFYWYRQILGQKVEFLVSFYNNEISEKSEIFDDQFSVERPDGSNFTLKIRSTKLEDSAMYFCASRFGGGFYEQYFGPGTRLTVT.